One and the same sample provided the 21 T cell receptor beta chains below, sequenced in a study of cytomegalovirus exposure and HLA in healthy donors. With 60 Vbeta and 13 Jbeta primers, the PCR was carried out. Data came from immunoSEQ multiplex PCR; TCRdb stores just in-frame clones and leaves some out. The sample lists 150,000 to 200,000 clones; approximately 84% were seen once. Sequencing used PBMCs. These receptors all stem from a woman in her thirties or forties in good health and CMV-seropositive.

This clone was detected only once. The CDR3 loop reads CASKGGGYNEQFF. DNA for the CDR3: TGTGCCAGCAAGGGCGGGGGGTACAATGAGCAGTTCTTC. The chain recombines TRBV2 with TRBJ2-1; 8 bases map to TRBD2. V lost 7 bases, J lost 4 bases, and 3 bases stayed unmatched. The germline V gene encodes CDR1 SNHLY and CDR2 FYNNEI. The CDR3 is made up of 13 amino acids.

The J gene is TRBJ1-4, the V gene TRBV7-6; D call uncertain. V gave up 8 bases and J gave up 8 bases, with 15 bases separating them. Germline-derived CDR1 and CDR2 are SGHVS and FNYEAQ. The CDR3 is 13 residues long. The CDR3 sequence is CASAREVTEKLFF. The CDR3 nucleotides are TGTGCCAGCGCACGGGAGGTAACCGAAAAACTGTTTTTT.

The chain employs TRBV2 and TRBJ2-7; TRBD1 is a possible D gene (6 bases). Germline V gives CDR1 SNHLY, CDR2 FYNNEI. CDR3 length: 15 residues. Trimming pared 6 bases from V and 5 bases from J, leaving 20 bases between. CDR3: CASSGHGQYRHEQYF. The CDR3 DNA reads as TGTGCCAGCAGCGGTCACGGACAGTATCGCCACGAGCAGTACTTC.

This clone was seen a handful of times. V and J are TRBV7-6 and TRBJ1-3; TRBD1 might be the D (5 bases). Germline V gene lookup returns CDR1 SGHVS and CDR2 FNYEAQ. Trimming cost V 1 base and J 2 bases, with 15 bases left between them. This CDR3 has 17 residues. The CDR3 protein is CASSLGWGDPAGNTIYF. The CDR3 DNA follows: TGTGCCAGCAGCTTAGGCTGGGGGGATCCCGCTGGAAACACCATATATTTT.

V is TRBV7-2 and J is TRBJ2-7; possible D gene TRBD2, 6 bases. The CDR3 runs 15 residues. Germline V gene data show CDR1 as SGHTA and CDR2 as FQGNSA. V was pared by 3 bases and J by 0 bases, with 12 bases between. The CDR3 region has the DNA TGTGCCAGCAGCTTGTCTGGCGGGGCCTCCTACGAGCAGTACTTC. This gives the protein CASSLSGGASYEQYF.

The chain carries TRBV30 and TRBJ1-6, with 7 nucleotides matching TRBD1. The V segment lost 3 bases and the J segment 13 bases; nucleotides outside the gene matches: 15. Germline loops: CDR1 GTSNPN, CDR2 SVGIG (reference sequence). The CDR3 consists of 15 residues. The CDR3 loop is CAWRGGGELFLPLHF. The CDR3 bases are TGTGCCTGGAGAGGAGGGGGCGAGTTATTTTTGCCCCTCCACTTT. The full variable domain, its missing parts supplied by reference TRBV30 and TRBJ1-6, is SQTIHQWPATLVQPVGSPLSLECTVEGTSNPNLYWYRQAAGRGLQLLFYSVGIGQISSEVPQNLSASRPQDRQFILSSKKLLLSDSGFYLCAWRGGGELFLPLHFGNGTRLTVT.

The V call is TRBV5-1, the J call TRBJ1-1; 8 bases are a match to TRBD1. Germline V gene lookup returns CDR1 SGHRS and CDR2 YFSETQ. Losses at the gene ends were 0 bases for V and 7 bases for J; bases not matched to a gene: 2. The CDR3 runs to 13 residues. This CDR3 is CASSLETGVEAFF. CDR3 DNA sequence: TGCGCCAGCAGCTTGGAGACAGGGGTTGAAGCTTTCTTT.

Details on this clone: Within the sample, other DNA sequences also encode this same CDR3. This chain joins TRBV7-2 and TRBJ2-5; 8 bases match TRBD2. Germline CDR1 SGHTA, CDR2 FQGNSA. This CDR3 is 13 amino acids long. V shed 5 bases, J shed 5 bases, and the junction held 4 bases outside the gene matches. The CDR3: CASSPGLAETQYF. The CDR3 DNA is TGTGCCAGCAGCCCCGGACTAGCTGAGACCCAGTACTTC.

The rearrangement links TRBV19 to TRBJ1-1; D is uncertain. The V gene lost 3 bases and the J gene lost 5 bases, with 10 bases spanning the gap. The germline V gene has CDR1 LNHDA and CDR2 SQIVND (reference sequence). This CDR3 has 13 residues. The CDR3 DNA reads as TGTGCCAGTAGTATGTGGCGGAGTACTGAAGCTTTCTTT. Protein sequence: CASSMWRSTEAFF. Full variable domain (outside the CDR3, taken from reference TRBV19 and TRBJ1-1): DGGITQSPKYLFRKEGQNVTLSCEQNLNHDAMYWYRQDPGQGLRLIYYSQIVNDFQKGDIAEGYSVSREKKESFPLTVTSAQKNPTAFYLCASSMWRSTEAFFGQGTRLTVV.

The CDR3 DNA sequence: TGTGCCAGCAGCTTAGACAGGTCGGGTGGCTACACCTTC. This codes for CASSLDRSGGYTF. The genes are TRBV5-4 and TRBJ1-2; D perhaps matches TRBD1 (6 bases). This CDR3 has 13 residues. Germline CDR1 is SGHNT and CDR2 is YYREEE (reference sequence). The germline V and J ends were trimmed by 2 bases and 7 bases, with 12 bases remaining between them.

The J gene is TRBJ2-1, the V gene TRBV7-2; the D gene is possibly TRBD1 (5 bases). V gave up 1 base and J gave up 1 base, with 8 bases separating them. The CDR3 is 15 amino acids. Germline assignment: CDR1 SGHTA and CDR2 FQGNSA. CDR3 nucleotide sequence: TGTGCCAGCAGCTTAGACCAGGGTTCCTACAATGAGCAGTTCTTC. Translating it yields CASSLDQGSYNEQFF.

The genes are TRBV30 and TRBJ1-1, with D unresolved. In germline, CDR1 is GTSNPN, CDR2 SVGIG (reference sequence). This CDR3 region has 15 residues. The V end was cut by 2 bases, the J end by 6 bases, with 19 bases between. CDR3 in DNA: TGTGCCTGGAGTCCGAGGATGCCCCGGGTGGCTGAAGCTTTCTTT. The encoded protein is CAWSPRMPRVAEAFF.

The CDR3 protein is CASSLVRFSHTGELFF. The CDR3 DNA reads TGTGCCAGCAGCTTGGTACGGTTTTCTCACACCGGGGAGCTGTTTTTT. The V and J genes are TRBV5-4 and TRBJ2-2; D unclear. V lost 0 bases and J 3 bases, leaving 12 bases between the germline ends. Looked up from germline, CDR1 is SGHNT and CDR2 is YYREEE (reference sequence). There are 16 residues in the CDR3.

The gene calls are TRBV5-1 and TRBJ1-3; D remains unclear. The CDR3 loop spans 16 amino acids. V lost 0 bases and J 0 bases, leaving 10 bases between the germline ends. The germline CDR1 and CDR2 sequences are SGHRS and YFSETQ. CDR3 residues: CASSLGALGSGNTIYF. Written as DNA, the CDR3 is TGCGCCAGCAGCTTGGGGGCGTTGGGCTCTGGAAACACCATATATTTT.

This clone was counted a single time. This chain joins TRBV19 and TRBJ1-1, with D tentatively TRBD1 (5 bases). Trimming removed 1 base from V and 4 bases from J, with 7 bases in between. The CDR3 sequence is 13 residues long. Looked up from germline, CDR1 is LNHDA and CDR2 is SQIVND (reference sequence). CDR3 in amino acids: CASSIVGATEAFF. The CDR3, as DNA: TGTGCCAGTAGTATAGTAGGGGCCACTGAAGCTTTCTTT.

The chain is built from TRBV7-9 and TRBJ2-7; possible D gene TRBD1, 5 bases. The germline gives CDR1 SEHNR, CDR2 FQNEAQ (reference sequence). Deletions cut 6 bases from V and 2 bases from J, with 8 bases between. The CDR3 is 12 residues long. The CDR3 DNA follows: TGTGCCAGCAGTCGGACAACCTACGAGCAGTACTTC. It specifies CASSRTTYEQYF.

The chain employs TRBV27 and TRBJ1-2; 7 bases are a match to TRBD1. The V and J ends lost 5 bases and 2 bases, in that order; junction bases with no gene match: 11. In germline, CDR1 is MNHEY, CDR2 SMNVEV (reference sequence). The CDR3 is made up of 16 amino acids. CDR3 region: CASSSPSRGQNYGYTF. In nucleotides, the CDR3 is TGTGCCAGCAGTAGCCCATCCCGGGGACAGAACTATGGCTACACCTTC.

This clone was detected only once. The chain couples TRBV28 to TRBJ2-7; maybe TRBD2 (6 bases). The germline gives CDR1 MDHEN, CDR2 SYDVKM. This CDR3 contains 15 residues. The V end was cut by 6 bases, the J end by 6 bases, with 21 bases between. The CDR3 protein is CASSSRLEASREQYF. CDR3 bases: TGTGCCAGCAGCTCCAGACTAGAAGCCTCCCGCGAGCAGTACTTC.

The chain employs TRBV6-6 and TRBJ2-7, with 7 nucleotides matching TRBD2. The CDR3 spans 14 residues. With V trimmed by 5 bases and J by 0 bases, 4 bases remained unmatched. Germline CDR1 is MNHNY and CDR2 is SVGAGI (reference sequence). The CDR3 nucleotides read TGTGCCAGCAGTATAGCGGGTAGCTCCTACGAGCAGTACTTC. Translating it yields CASSIAGSSYEQYF.

The chain joins TRBV28 to TRBJ1-6; D is possibly TRBD1 (5 bases). V was clipped by 5 bases and J by 6 bases, with 11 bases between them. CDR1 and CDR2 from the germline V gene are MDHEN and SYDVKM. The CDR3 extends over 14 amino acids. CDR3 sequence: CASSTRAINSPLHF. In DNA form, the CDR3 reads TGTGCCAGCAGTACCAGGGCGATTAATTCACCCCTCCACTTT.

This clone showed up just a few times. This sequence joins TRBV6-5 and TRBJ1-5; TRBD1 might be the D (5 bases). The germline CDR1 and CDR2 sequences are MNHEY and SVGAGI. Trimming stripped 4 bases from V and 5 bases from J, with 18 bases between. The CDR3 is 16 amino acids. The CDR3 here is CASSSRGGTRDQPQHF. CDR3 bases: TGTGCCAGCAGTTCCCGTGGGGGGACCAGAGATCAGCCCCAGCATTTT.